Following are 15 T cell receptor beta chains from one sample sequenced in a study of T cells in Graves' hyperthyroidism and ophthalmopathy. Authors of the study amplified TCR beta CDR3 regions from RNA transcripts. The TCR CDR3 was amplified in a first-round RT-PCR using the HTBI primer set. Via MiXCR, TCRdb re-called the multiplex PCR reads, giving one row per CDR3 protein. The sample has 250,000 or so distinct CDR3 sequences, roughly 15% seen once. The sample consisted of blood. Receptors originate from a woman between 45 and 60 years old with Graves' hyperthyroidism that later progressed to Graves' ophthalmopathy.

This chain links TRBV3-1 with TRBJ1-2; D may be TRBD1 (6 bases). Deletions cut 5 bases from V and 4 bases from J, with 14 bases between. The CDR3 length is 14 residues. Germline V gene sequence: CDR1 LGHDT, CDR2 YNNKEL (reference sequence). Here the CDR3 DNA reads TGTGCCAGCAGCATACAGGGATGTACCTATGGCTACACCTTC. This encodes CASSIQGCTYGYTF.

There are many counts of this clonotype. The rearrangement links TRBV27 to TRBJ2-7; TRBD1 might be the D (6 bases). The germline CDR1 and CDR2 sequences are MNHEY and SMNVEV (reference sequence). The CDR3 is 12 residues long. V was shortened by 3 bases and J by 6 bases, with 9 bases between the two germline ends. The CDR3 is CASSLIRGEQYF. For the CDR3, the DNA is TGTGCCAGCAGTTTGATCAGGGGCGAGCAGTACTTC.

This chain connects TRBV27 to TRBJ2-7; D gene uncertain. CDR3 length: 14 amino acids. The germline V gene encodes CDR1 MNHEY and CDR2 SMNVEV (reference sequence). Trimming removed 7 bases at V and 2 bases at J, with 15 bases between. In nucleotides, the CDR3 is TGTGCCAGCACCTATGGGCGCCGGACCTACGAGCAGTACTTC. Amino acid sequence: CASTYGRRTYEQYF.

This clonotype was seen at least ten times. V gene TRBV11-2 combines with J gene TRBJ1-5, with no clear D. The germline gives CDR1 SGHAT, CDR2 FQNNGV. The CDR3 consists of 14 residues. Trimming shortened V by 0 bases and J by 0 bases, and 3 bases separated the two germline ends. The CDR3, as DNA: TGTGCCAGCAGCTTAGACATTAGCAATCAGCCCCAGCATTTT. Translated, it gives CASSLDISNQPQHF.

The chain recombines TRBV20-1 with TRBJ1-3; 9 bases line up with TRBD1. The V gene's germline CDR1 is DFQATT and CDR2 SNEGSKA (reference sequence). The CDR3 is 14 amino acids. Trimming removed 4 bases from V and 4 bases from J; junction bases left unmatched: 5. CDR3 DNA sequence: TGCAGTGCTACCGGGACAGGGTCAGGAAACACCATATATTTT. Protein product: CSATGTGSGNTIYF.

This clonotype was observed many times. This may come from a read error, since a much larger clone is one base off. As DNA, the CDR3 is TGTGCCAGCAGCTCCGGGACTAGCTTCTACGAGCAGTACTTC. It codes for CASSSGTSFYEQYF. J is TRBJ2-7 and V is TRBV11-1, with TRBD2 identical over 9 bases. V lost 4 bases, J lost 3 bases, and 4 bases stayed unmatched. Germline V gives CDR1 SGHAT, CDR2 FQDESV (reference sequence). The CDR3 spans 14 residues.

Remarks on this clonotype: A much more abundant neighbour one base away suggests this may be a read error. The chain uses TRBV5-1 and TRBJ2-1, with D possibly matching TRBD2 (5 bases). This CDR3 comprises 16 residues. Germline CDR1 reads SGHRS; CDR2 reads YFSETQ. The DNA for the CDR3 is TGCGCCAGCAGCTTGGATTTGTGGCTAGCTGTCACTGAGCAGCTCTTC. This encodes CASSLDLWLAVTEQLF.

The chain has TRBV7-8 and TRBJ1-2; D is undetermined. Trimming removed 5 bases from V and 8 bases from J, with 15 bases in between. The CDR3 length is 13 residues. The germline gives CDR1 SGHVS, CDR2 FQNEAQ. The CDR3 sequence is CASSPGPIGGYTF. CDR3 bases: TGTGCCAGCAGCCCAGGACCTATAGGGGGCTACACCTTC.

This clonotype was observed many times. V and J are TRBV28 and TRBJ2-1; D is uncertain. This CDR3 is 13 amino acids long. V dropped 5 bases and J dropped 6 bases, with 11 bases sitting between them. Germline lookup yields CDR1 MDHEN and CDR2 SYDVKM. The CDR3 sequence: CASSIVAVNEQFF. For the CDR3, the DNA is TGTGCCAGCAGTATAGTGGCGGTCAATGAGCAGTTCTTC.

The rearrangement links TRBV4-2 to TRBJ2-1, with D perhaps matching TRBD1 or TRBD2 (5 bases each). CDR3 length equals 15 residues. Germline V gene sequence: CDR1 LGHNA, CDR2 YNFKEQ. V was clipped by 1 base and J by 3 bases, with 10 bases between them. The CDR3 nucleotides read TGTGCCAGCAGCCAAGGGGGGAACCGCTACAATGAGCAGTTCTTC. Residues: CASSQGGNRYNEQFF.

This clonotype appeared many times. The chain combines TRBV29-1 with TRBJ1-5, with TRBD1 matching 7 bases. In germline, CDR1 is SQVTM, CDR2 ANQGSEA. V was clipped by 5 bases and J by 5 bases; unmatched bases: 6. The CDR3 is made up of 13 amino acids. CDR3 residues: CSVRDSADQPQHF. In DNA form, the CDR3 reads TGCAGCGTTCGGGACAGCGCTGATCAGCCCCAGCATTTT.

This chain joins TRBV25-1 and TRBJ2-7; 7 nucleotides align to TRBD1. V shed 4 bases, J shed 6 bases, and the junction held 9 bases outside the gene matches. Germline assignment: CDR1 MGHDK and CDR2 SYGVNS. The CDR3 has 14 amino acids. Here the CDR3 reads CASSGSWGQIEQYF. The CDR3 DNA sequence: TGTGCCAGCAGTGGATCGTGGGGACAGATCGAGCAGTACTTC.

Many counts were recorded for this clonotype. The chain combines TRBV27 with TRBJ1-1; possibly TRBD1 for D (5 bases). CDR3 size: 15 residues. With 3 bases removed from V and 7 bases from J, the gap between germline ends came to 18 bases. Germline V gene lookup returns CDR1 MNHEY and CDR2 SMNVEV (reference sequence). In DNA, the CDR3 is TGTGCCAGCAGTTTTCTGGGGGTGGTAACAGTTGAAGCTTTCTTT. Protein sequence: CASSFLGVVTVEAFF.

To note about this clonotype: A much larger clone differs by one base, so this may be a read error. The chain recombines TRBV29-1 with TRBJ2-3, with 11 bases lining up with TRBD1. V was pared by 6 bases and J by 6 bases, with 5 bases of the junction left unmatched. This CDR3 has 13 residues. Germline CDR1 is SQVTM and CDR2 is ANQGSEA. CDR3 bases: TGCAGCGTGGACAGGGGGCACCTGGATACGCAGTATTTT. Encoded protein: CSVDRGHLDTQYF.

The chain recombines TRBV7-2 with TRBJ1-6; TRBD1 agrees at 7 bases. The V segment lost 2 bases and the J segment 5 bases; nucleotides outside the gene matches: 0. The CDR3 runs 14 residues. Germline CDR1 reads SGHTA; CDR2 reads FQGNSA. The CDR3 coding sequence is TGTGCCAGCAGCTTAAGGGGGCATAATTCACCCCTCCACTTT. It is translated as CASSLRGHNSPLHF.